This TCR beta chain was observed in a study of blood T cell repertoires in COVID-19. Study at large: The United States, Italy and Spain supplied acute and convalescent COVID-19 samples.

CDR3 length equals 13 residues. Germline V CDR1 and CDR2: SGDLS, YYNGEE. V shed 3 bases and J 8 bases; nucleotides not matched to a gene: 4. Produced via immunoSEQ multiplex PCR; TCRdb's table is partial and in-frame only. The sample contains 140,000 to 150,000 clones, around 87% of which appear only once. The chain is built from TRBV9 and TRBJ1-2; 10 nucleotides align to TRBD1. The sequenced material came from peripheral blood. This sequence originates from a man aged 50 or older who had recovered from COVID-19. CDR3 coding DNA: TGTGCCAGCAGCGGACAGGGGGCGCGCGGCTACACCTTC. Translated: CASSGQGARGYTF.